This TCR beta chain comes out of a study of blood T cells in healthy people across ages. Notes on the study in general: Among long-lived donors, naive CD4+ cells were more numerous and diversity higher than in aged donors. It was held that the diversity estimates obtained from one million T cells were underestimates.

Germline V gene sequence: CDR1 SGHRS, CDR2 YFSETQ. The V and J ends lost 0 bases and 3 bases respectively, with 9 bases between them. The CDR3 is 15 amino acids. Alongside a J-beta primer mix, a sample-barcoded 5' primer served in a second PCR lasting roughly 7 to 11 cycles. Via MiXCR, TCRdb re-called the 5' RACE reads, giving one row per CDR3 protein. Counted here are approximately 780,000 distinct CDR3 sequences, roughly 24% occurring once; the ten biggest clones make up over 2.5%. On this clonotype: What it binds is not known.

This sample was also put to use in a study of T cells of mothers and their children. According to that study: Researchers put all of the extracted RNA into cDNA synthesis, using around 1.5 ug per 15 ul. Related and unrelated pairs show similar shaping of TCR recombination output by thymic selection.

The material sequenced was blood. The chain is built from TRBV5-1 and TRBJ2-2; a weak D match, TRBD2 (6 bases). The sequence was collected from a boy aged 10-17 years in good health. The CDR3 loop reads CASSLVGDYTGELFF. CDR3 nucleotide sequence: TGCGCCAGCAGCTTGGTAGGGGACTACACCGGGGAGCTGTTTTTT.